Following are 18 T cell receptor beta chains from one sample sequenced in a study of blood T cell repertoires in COVID-19. Here immunoSEQ multiplex PCR was the method, and the copy in TCRdb shows in-frame clones only, minus some. Here the sample spans more than 130,000 clones, less than 85% being singletons. Input material: peripheral blood. These receptors came from a woman at least 80 years old in a cohort sampled during active or convalescent COVID-19.

The CDR3 reads CASSLAITGSGYTF. In DNA form, the CDR3 reads TGTGCCAGCAGCTTGGCTATTACAGGTTCTGGCTACACCTTC. The V call is TRBV5-5, the J call TRBJ1-2, with D possibly being TRBD1 (5 bases). The CDR3 is made up of 14 amino acids. V was cut by 0 bases and J by 7 bases, with 13 bases left in between. The germline V gene encodes CDR1 SGHKS and CDR2 YYEKEE (reference sequence). The whole variable domain, remainder taken from reference TRBV5-5 and TRBJ1-2, is DAGVTQSPTHLIKTRGQQVTLRCSPISGHKSVSWYQQVLGQGPQFIFQYYEKEERGRGNFPDRFSARQFPNYSSELNVNALLLGDSALYLCASSLAITGSGYTFGSGTRLTVV.

The chain has TRBV19 and TRBJ2-5; 11 positions match TRBD2. This CDR3 region has 16 residues. Germline V gene sequence: CDR1 LNHDA, CDR2 SQIVND (reference sequence). J was trimmed by 3 bases and V by 4 bases; bases with no gene match: 7. The CDR3 reads CASSTLAGGKKETQYF. The CDR3 nucleotides read TGTGCCAGTAGTACCCTAGCGGGGGGTAAAAAAGAGACCCAGTACTTC. Based on the CDR3 plus reference TRBV19 and TRBJ2-5, the full variable domain is DGGITQSPKYLFRKEGQNVTLSCEQNLNHDAMYWYRQDPGQGLRLIYYSQIVNDFQKGDIAEGYSVSREKKESFPLTVTSAQKNPTAFYLCASSTLAGGKKETQYFGPGTRLLVL.

V is TRBV5-1 and J is TRBJ1-1; unclear D gene. Germline V gene sequence: CDR1 SGHRS, CDR2 YFSETQ. Trimming cost V 0 bases and J 4 bases, with 10 bases left between them. The CDR3 totals 14 residues. The CDR3 reads CASSLERESTEAFF. Written as DNA, the CDR3 is TGCGCCAGCAGCTTGGAGAGGGAAAGCACTGAAGCTTTCTTT.

The chain couples TRBV5-6 to TRBJ1-2, with D uncertain. Trimming stripped 2 bases from V and 4 bases from J, with 9 bases between. Germline V gene sequence: CDR1 SGHDT, CDR2 YYEEEE. The CDR3 runs 13 residues. The CDR3 loop is CASSFSGVYGYTF. The CDR3 DNA reads TGTGCCAGCAGCTTCTCGGGAGTCTATGGCTACACCTTC.

CDR3 DNA sequence: TGTGCCAGTAGCGTTAGTAGCACAGATACGCAGTATTTT. Protein sequence: CASSVSSTDTQYF. The chain joins TRBV2 to TRBJ2-3; D might be TRBD2 (5 bases). Looked up from germline, CDR1 is SNHLY and CDR2 is FYNNEI. The CDR3 has 13 residues. V lost 9 bases, J lost 0 bases, and 10 bases lay in between.

The V gene is TRBV2, the J gene TRBJ2-1; 11 bases agree with TRBD2. This CDR3 spans 14 amino acids. V shed 9 bases and J 9 bases; nucleotides not matched to a gene: 10. Germline CDR1 reads SNHLY; CDR2 reads FYNNEI. CDR3 DNA: TGTGCCAGTCGATTTAGCGGGGGGGCCTCTGAGCAGTTCTTC. Its translation is CASRFSGGASEQFF.

The V call is TRBV7-2, the J call TRBJ2-3, with 14 bases aligning to TRBD2. V shed 5 bases and J 6 bases; nucleotides not matched to a gene: 4. The CDR3 has 15 amino acids. CDR1 and CDR2 from the germline V gene are SGHTA and FQGNSA. This CDR3 reads CASSTRTSGGDTQYF. The CDR3 nucleotides are TGTGCCAGCAGCACCCGGACTAGCGGGGGGGATACGCAGTATTTT.

The chain joins TRBV6-6 to TRBJ2-1; 9 nucleotides match TRBD1. The V gene end was trimmed by 10 bases and the J gene end by 9 bases; junction bases not matched to a gene: 10. The CDR3 is 13 amino acids. The germline gives CDR1 MNHNY, CDR2 SVGAGI (reference sequence). The CDR3 nucleotides read TGTGCCATCAAGGACAGGGGTCGGATTGAGCAGTTCTTC. Translated, it gives CAIKDRGRIEQFF.

The rearrangement links TRBV19 to TRBJ1-4, with D possibly matching TRBD1 (6 bases). CDR1 and CDR2 (germline): LNHDA, SQIVND (reference sequence). Deletions cut 3 bases from V and 7 bases from J, with 18 bases between. This CDR3 has 16 amino acids. The chain's CDR3 is CASSIGGAAFGEKLFF. The CDR3 coding sequence is TGTGCCAGTAGTATCGGGGGGGCTGCCTTCGGTGAAAAACTGTTTTTT.

The chain is built from TRBV9 and TRBJ2-6; the D gene is possibly TRBD2 (5 bases). The CDR3 is 17 residues long. Trimming pared 0 bases from V and 4 bases from J, leaving 14 bases between. CDR1 is SGDLS and CDR2 is YYNGEE in the germline V gene. CDR3 in amino acids: CASSVATRGSGANVLTF. The DNA of the CDR3 is TGTGCCAGCAGCGTAGCTACTCGAGGGTCCGGGGCCAACGTCCTGACTTTC.

The chain carries TRBV6-1 and TRBJ2-7, with D maybe TRBD1 (5 bases). Germline V gives CDR1 MNHNS, CDR2 SASEGT. Between the trimmed V and J ends, which lost 2 bases and 4 bases, there was a span of 12 bases. This CDR3 spans 14 amino acids. CDR3 amino acids: CASSEFGAGYEQYV. CDR3 nucleotide sequence: TGTGCCAGCAGTGAATTTGGGGCAGGATACGAGCAGTACGTC.

This clone was observed a handful of times. This sequence joins TRBV24-1 and TRBJ1-5; the match to TRBD1 covers 8 bases. The ends lost 7 bases at V and 0 bases at J; junction bases unmatched: 7. The CDR3 covers 16 residues. CDR1 is KGHDR and CDR2 is SFDVKD in the germline V gene. The CDR3 nucleotides are TGTGCCACCAGGAGCCGGGACAGGCCTAGCAATCAGCCCCAGCATTTT. Its protein product is CATRSRDRPSNQPQHF.

This chain links TRBV19 with TRBJ1-1, with D possibly being TRBD1 (5 bases). The CDR3 is made up of 15 amino acids. CDR1 and CDR2 (germline): LNHDA, SQIVND (reference sequence). V dropped 3 bases and J dropped 1 base, with 12 bases sitting between them. DNA of the CDR3: TGTGCCAGTAGTATGCGGGGCGGGGAGAACACTGAAGCTTTCTTT. As protein: CASSMRGGENTEAFF.

The V gene is TRBV5-4, the J gene TRBJ2-3, with D possibly TRBD2 on 5 matching bases. Trimming took off 0 bases at V and 0 bases at J, with 11 bases between the two ends. CDR3 size: 16 residues. Germline V gene sequence: CDR1 SGHNT, CDR2 YYREEE (reference sequence). For the CDR3, the DNA is TGTGCCAGCAGCTTGGCCGCGGGCTCTAGCACAGATACGCAGTATTTT. Protein product: CASSLAAGSSTDTQYF.

The chain links TRBV5-5 to TRBJ2-1, with D perhaps matching TRBD1 (6 bases). Germline CDR1 SGHKS, CDR2 YYEKEE (reference sequence). The CDR3 totals 17 residues. V was clipped by 0 bases and J by 1 base, with 14 bases between them. The CDR3 region has the DNA TGTGCCAGCAGCTTGGGTTTTACAGGGAAGTCCTACAATGAGCAGTTCTTC. Protein sequence: CASSLGFTGKSYNEQFF. Drawing the rest from reference TRBV5-5 and TRBJ2-1, the complete variable domain is DAGVTQSPTHLIKTRGQQVTLRCSPISGHKSVSWYQQVLGQGPQFIFQYYEKEERGRGNFPDRFSARQFPNYSSELNVNALLLGDSALYLCASSLGFTGKSYNEQFFGPGTRLTVL.

This clone was recorded once. This sequence joins TRBV5-1 and TRBJ1-2; unclear D gene. CDR1 and CDR2 from the germline V gene are SGHRS and YFSETQ. Deletions cut 0 bases from V and 6 bases from J, with 6 bases between. The CDR3 is 12 residues long. The CDR3 DNA sequence: TGCGCCAGCAGCTTGGCCGGGGATGGCTACACCTTC. Its protein is CASSLAGDGYTF. Together with reference TRBV5-1 and TRBJ1-2, the CDR3 gives the full variable domain: KAGVTQTPRYLIKTRGQQVTLSCSPISGHRSVSWYQQTPGQGLQFLFEYFSETQRNKGNFPGRFSGRQFSNSRSEMNVSTLELGDSALYLCASSLAGDGYTFGSGTRLTVV.

This clone was counted a few times. Written as DNA, the CDR3 is TGTGCCAGCAGCTTATCGACAGGGGTTGGAAACACCATATATTTT. Protein product: CASSLSTGVGNTIYF. This sequence joins TRBV7-2 and TRBJ1-3; 8 nucleotides match TRBD1. This CDR3 has 15 residues. The V segment lost 2 bases and the J segment 3 bases; nucleotides outside the gene matches: 3. From germline, CDR1 is SGHTA and CDR2 FQGNSA.

The chain is built from TRBV10-3 and TRBJ1-2; D is unresolved. The CDR3 is made up of 13 amino acids. From germline, CDR1 is ENHRY and CDR2 SYGVKD. Trimming took off 4 bases at V and 5 bases at J, with 11 bases between the two ends. CDR3 loop: CAISVTERYGYTF. The CDR3 DNA sequence: TGTGCCATCAGTGTAACCGAGAGATATGGCTACACCTTC.